Listed here are 2 T cell receptor beta chains from one sample, sequenced in a study of blood T cells in healthy people across ages. Using a J-beta primer mix together with a sample-barcoded 5' primer, a second PCR was run for about 6 to 11 cycles. TCRdb reprocessed the 5' RACE reads via MiXCR and lists one record per CDR3 protein. Here the sample spans 1.2 million to 1.5 million distinct CDR3 sequences, 42% being singletons. Material: blood. The receptors shown here come from a woman between 18 and 29 years old in good health.

V gene TRBV7-2 combines with J gene TRBJ2-7, with a possible D match to TRBD1 (6 bases). The germline V gene has CDR1 SGHTA and CDR2 FQGNSA. Trimming stripped 6 bases from V and 4 bases from J, with 16 bases between. This CDR3 has 14 residues. DNA of the CDR3: TGTGCCAGCAGACAAAACCGGGACAAATACGAGCAGTACTTC. Translated: CASRQNRDKYEQYF. Using reference TRBV7-2 and TRBJ2-7 for the parts outside the CDR3, the full variable domain is GAGVSQSPSNKVTEKGKDVELRCDPISGHTALYWYRQSLGQGLEFLIYFQGNSAPDKSGLPSDRFSAERTGGSVSTLTIQRTQQEDSAVYLCASRQNRDKYEQYFGPGTRLTVT.

The V gene is TRBV25-1, the J gene TRBJ1-5, with D maybe TRBD1 (6 bases). The CDR3 sequence is 17 residues long. The V gene's germline CDR1 is MGHDK and CDR2 SYGVNS. V was clipped by 4 bases and J by 2 bases, with 18 bases between them. In DNA form, the CDR3 reads TGTGCCAGCAGTGGAAGGGGGGCAACATATGGCAATCAGCCCCAGCATTTT. Translation: CASSGRGATYGNQPQHF.